The 28 T cell receptor beta chains reported below all come from one sample, sequenced in a study of vaccination effects on CD4 cells after COVID-19. Profiled with immunoSEQ multiplex PCR; TCRdb holds only in-frame clones, not every one. There are around 35,000 clones in the sample; 60% to 80% occur only once, and 14% to 15% lies in the top ten. Which antigens these TCRs recognize remains unknown. Within the ViraFEST assay, antigen-specific CD4+ T cells underwent expansion with viral peptide pools prior to sequencing. Scientists isolated CD4+ T cells after a roughly 9-day culture period ended. Among the vaccine recipients, none had a prior SARS-CoV-2 infection, and nucleocapsid antibodies were negative. Source: CD4+ T cells from PBMCs cultured with HCoV-OC43 spike peptides, taken before COVID-19 vaccination. Noted subset: HCoV-OC43 spike overlapping peptide pool stimulation. These receptors all come from a human donor who received a COVID-19 vaccine.

Only a few counts were recorded for this clone. This chain links TRBV11-3 with TRBJ2-3; TRBD1 matches 9 bases. The CDR3 is made up of 15 amino acids. The ends lost 6 bases at V and 2 bases at J; junction bases unmatched: 6. Germline loops: CDR1 SGHNT, CDR2 YENEEA. CDR3 nucleotides: TGTGCCAGCAGTACCGGACAGGGGAACACAGATACGCAGTATTTT. Encoded protein: CASSTGQGNTDTQYF.

The gene calls are TRBV3-1 (or the pseudogene TRBV3-2) and TRBJ2-5; 7 nucleotides agree with TRBD2. CDR1 and CDR2 from the germline V gene are LGHDT and YNNKEL (reference sequence). V gave up 0 bases and J gave up 14 bases; unmatched junction bases: 12. The CDR3 sequence is 14 residues long. This CDR3 reads CASSQDSTSAPVYF. The CDR3 DNA is TGTGCCAGCAGCCAAGATTCCACTAGCGCCCCTGTCTACTTC.

V and J are TRBV3-1 (or the pseudogene TRBV3-2) and TRBJ2-3; the match to TRBD2 covers 8 bases. This CDR3 spans 15 amino acids. The germline gives CDR1 LGHDT, CDR2 YNNKEL (reference sequence). With V trimmed by 2 bases and J by 3 bases, 4 bases remained unmatched. The chain's CDR3 is CASSQSGGLTDTQYF. The CDR3 region has the DNA TGTGCCAGCAGCCAATCGGGAGGGCTAACAGATACGCAGTATTTT.

This clone was seen a few times. The chain carries TRBV7-8 and TRBJ1-4, with D unresolved. V was clipped by 5 bases and J by 7 bases, with 17 bases between them. This CDR3 has 15 amino acids. Germline loops: CDR1 SGHVS, CDR2 FQNEAQ. The CDR3 bases are TGTGCCAGCAGCCAACTTACTGTCAGCTCTGAAAAACTGTTTTTT. It encodes CASSQLTVSSEKLFF.

The genes are TRBV3-1 (or the pseudogene TRBV3-2) and TRBJ1-4; no clear D. Germline assignment: CDR1 LGHDT and CDR2 YNNKEL (reference sequence). Between the trimmed V and J ends, which lost 8 bases and 8 bases, there was a span of 18 bases. This CDR3 contains 14 residues. The CDR3 here is CASSVAGVREKLFF. For the CDR3, the DNA is TGTGCCAGCTCTGTGGCCGGGGTAAGAGAAAAACTGTTTTTT.

Written as DNA, the CDR3 is TGTGCCAGCTCACCGTTCGACGCGACAGGAACGTCAGATACGCAGTATTTT. It encodes CASSPFDATGTSDTQYF. The rearrangement joins TRBV18 to TRBJ2-3, with D possibly being TRBD1 (6 bases). V lost 3 bases, J lost 4 bases, and 20 bases lay in between. From germline, CDR1 is KGHSH and CDR2 LQKENI. This CDR3 has 17 amino acids.

The gene calls are TRBV19 and TRBJ2-2, with D possibly TRBD1 on 5 matching bases. Trimming pared 4 bases from V and 9 bases from J, leaving 12 bases between. The CDR3 sequence is 13 residues long. Germline V gene lookup returns CDR1 LNHDA and CDR2 SQIVND (reference sequence). The CDR3 sequence is CASSTRAPRELFF. CDR3 nucleotides: TGTGCCAGTAGTACCAGGGCCCCGCGGGAGCTGTTTTTT.

The chain couples TRBV5-1 to TRBJ2-7; TRBD1 agrees at 9 bases. The V segment lost 5 bases and the J segment 1 base; nucleotides outside the gene matches: 4. The CDR3 is made up of 14 amino acids. CDR1 SGHRS and CDR2 YFSETQ come from the germline V gene. The CDR3 sequence is CASRHGQGSYEQYF. CDR3 sequence (DNA): TGCGCCAGCAGACATGGACAGGGGTCCTACGAGCAGTACTTC.

V gene TRBV4-2 combines with J gene TRBJ1-2; D may be TRBD1 (5 bases). Trimming shortened V by 1 base and J by 0 bases, and 24 bases separated the two germline ends. This CDR3 comprises 20 residues. From germline, CDR1 is LGHNA and CDR2 YNFKEQ. The CDR3 here is CASSQATAGTGRSTNYGYTF. The CDR3 DNA reads as TGTGCCAGCAGCCAAGCAACTGCCGGGACGGGGAGGTCAACTAACTATGGCTACACCTTC.

The genes are TRBV19 and TRBJ1-5, with D possibly being TRBD1 (6 bases). The length of the CDR3 is 17 residues. V was pared by 3 bases and J by 0 bases, with 15 bases between. CDR1 is LNHDA and CDR2 is SQIVND in the germline V gene (reference sequence). The CDR3 DNA sequence: TGTGCCAGTAGTATCGCGGGACACTGGAATAGCAATCAGCCCCAGCATTTT. It yields the protein CASSIAGHWNSNQPQHF.

V usage is TRBV5-1 and J usage is TRBJ1-4; D not resolved. V was shortened by 1 base and J by 4 bases, with 11 bases between the two germline ends. The germline V gene encodes CDR1 SGHRS and CDR2 YFSETQ. The CDR3 consists of 15 residues. CDR3 amino acids: CASSLSDLGNEKLFF. The CDR3 DNA reads TGCGCCAGCAGCTTGTCTGACTTGGGTAATGAAAAACTGTTTTTT.

Ten or more counts support this clone. The gene calls are TRBV9 and TRBJ1-2, with 8 bases lining up with TRBD1. The CDR3 contains 17 residues. The junction had 15 bases not matched to a gene; V was cut back by 5 bases and J by 3 bases. CDR1 is SGDLS, CDR2 YYNGEE, per germline. CDR3 protein: CASRNPKADRAHYGYTF. The CDR3 DNA sequence: TGTGCCAGCAGGAACCCAAAAGCGGACAGGGCCCACTATGGCTACACCTTC.

This clone was observed a single time. This chain links TRBV9 with TRBJ1-2; no reliable D call. CDR1 and CDR2 from the germline V gene are SGDLS and YYNGEE. The ends were cut back, 1 base at V and 11 bases at J, with 18 bases in the middle. The CDR3 is 14 residues long. The CDR3 sequence is CASSVNVLVYGYTF. DNA for the CDR3: TGTGCCAGCAGCGTAAACGTGCTTGTATACGGTTACACCTTC.

V gene TRBV19 combines with J gene TRBJ1-1, with D possibly matching TRBD1 (6 bases). Trimming pared 6 bases from V and 0 bases from J, leaving 14 bases between. The CDR3 has 15 amino acids. Looked up from germline, CDR1 is LNHDA and CDR2 is SQIVND (reference sequence). In DNA, the CDR3 is TGTGCCAGTAGCCCGCACAGGGCCTTGAACACTGAAGCTTTCTTT. It codes for CASSPHRALNTEAFF.

V and J are TRBV2 and TRBJ1-2, with D perhaps TRBD1 (6 bases). This CDR3 region has 14 residues. Trimming shortened V by 6 bases and J by 4 bases, and 15 bases separated the two germline ends. Germline V gene lookup returns CDR1 SNHLY and CDR2 FYNNEI. The CDR3 DNA is TGTGCCAGCAGCCAACAGGGTTCGGCCTATGGCTACACCTTC. This sequence encodes CASSQQGSAYGYTF. Supplemented by reference TRBV2 and TRBJ1-2, the full variable domain reads EPEVTQTPSHQVTQMGQEVILRCVPISNHLYFYWYRQILGQKVEFLVSFYNNEISEKSEIFDDQFSVERPDGSNFTLKIRSTKLEDSAMYFCASSQQGSAYGYTFGSGTRLTVV.

The chain links TRBV9 to TRBJ2-7, with a weak D call TRBD1 (5 bases). The CDR3 length is 13 residues. The germline V gene has CDR1 SGDLS and CDR2 YYNGEE. Trimming took 4 bases from V and 3 from J, leaving 11 bases between them. CDR3 sequence reads: CASSSGRGYEQYF. For the CDR3, the DNA is TGTGCCAGCAGCTCCGGAAGGGGCTACGAGCAGTACTTC.

The chain combines TRBV27 with TRBJ1-2, with 7 bases identical to TRBD1. J gave up 4 bases and V 3 bases, and 5 bases lay outside the gene matches. Per germline, CDR1 MNHEY and CDR2 SMNVEV (reference sequence). This CDR3 has 14 residues. Written as DNA, the CDR3 is TGTGCCAGCAGTTTTGGGGCAGGGGGCTATGGCTACACCTTC. This codes for CASSFGAGGYGYTF.

The rearrangement links TRBV12-3 or TRBV12-4 to TRBJ2-3; 7 positions match TRBD1. CDR3 length: 12 amino acids. V gave up 5 bases and J gave up 4 bases; unmatched junction bases: 0. Here the CDR3 DNA reads TGTGCCAGCAGTACAGGGGCAGATACGCAGTATTTT. This encodes CASSTGADTQYF.

V is TRBV4-1 and J is TRBJ1-3; D remains unclear. This CDR3 has 16 amino acids. V was shortened by 4 bases and J by 2 bases, with 15 bases between the two germline ends. Germline V lookup: CDR1 MGHRA, CDR2 YSYEKL. CDR3 nucleotides: TGCGCCAGCAGCCTTACCCCGGTTGAGGCTGGAAACACCATATATTTT. Encoded protein: CASSLTPVEAGNTIYF.

The chain links TRBV7-9 to TRBJ1-2; 7 nucleotides match TRBD1. V gave up 5 bases and J gave up 5 bases; unmatched junction bases: 11. The CDR3 has 15 residues. The germline gives CDR1 SEHNR, CDR2 FQNEAQ (reference sequence). The CDR3 DNA reads as TGTGCCAGCAGCCCTCACGCAGGACAGGCATATGGCTACACCTTC. Translated: CASSPHAGQAYGYTF.

The chain links TRBV11-2 to TRBJ2-5; no definite D call. V dropped 4 bases and J dropped 4 bases, with 13 bases sitting between them. This CDR3 region has 14 residues. Germline V gene lookup returns CDR1 SGHAT and CDR2 FQNNGV. In DNA form, the CDR3 reads TGTGCCAGCAGCTCCTACACCGACCTAGAGACCCAGTACTTC. Translated: CASSSYTDLETQYF. Full variable domain (remainder filled in from reference TRBV11-2 and TRBJ2-5): EAGVAQSPRYKIIEKRQSVAFWCNPISGHATLYWYQQILGQGPKLLIQFQNNGVVDDSQLPKDRFSAERLKGVDSTLKIQPAKLEDSAVYLCASSSYTDLETQYFGPGTRLLVL.

This clone was counted only a few times. The gene calls are TRBV24-1 and TRBJ2-3; D is perhaps TRBD1 (6 bases). Germline values: CDR1 KGHDR, CDR2 SFDVKD. The CDR3 sequence is 16 residues long. V lost 2 bases and J 2 bases, leaving 13 bases between the germline ends. DNA for the CDR3: TGTGCCACCAGTGATTCTTCGACAGGCACCACAGATACGCAGTATTTT. This sequence encodes CATSDSSTGTTDTQYF.

By share, this clone counts as medium-sized (0.01 to 0.1%). The rearrangement uses TRBV6-5 and TRBJ1-2, with a tentative D call TRBD1 (5 bases). The V end was cut by 0 bases, the J end by 0 bases, with 8 bases between. Per germline, CDR1 MNHEY and CDR2 SVGAGI. There are 15 residues in the CDR3. CDR3 in amino acids: CASSYSRQSNYGYTF. The CDR3 DNA reads TGTGCCAGCAGTTACTCGCGACAGTCTAACTATGGCTACACCTTC.

The rearrangement joins TRBV18 to TRBJ2-3, with a possible D match to TRBD2 (6 bases). The CDR3 length is 15 residues. Germline V gives CDR1 KGHSH, CDR2 LQKENI. Trimming removed 2 bases from V and 5 bases from J, with 14 bases in between. The DNA of the CDR3 is TGTGCCAGCTCACCAGGGATCGGCGGGGAAGATACGCAGTATTTT. Translating it yields CASSPGIGGEDTQYF. Drawing the rest from reference TRBV18 and TRBJ2-3, the complete variable domain is NAGVMQNPRHLVRRRGQEARLRCSPMKGHSHVYWYRQLPEEGLKFMVYLQKENIIDESGMPKERFSAEFPKEGPSILRIQQVVRGDSAAYFCASSPGIGGEDTQYFGPGTRLTVL.

This clone counts as large. The DNA for the CDR3 is TGCAGCGTTCACATCGGGTATAGCGATGGCTACACCTTC. Translation: CSVHIGYSDGYTF. The chain is built from TRBV29-1 and TRBJ1-2, with D uncertain. The V end was cut by 5 bases, the J end by 6 bases, with 16 bases between. The CDR3 extends over 13 amino acids. The germline CDR1 and CDR2 sequences are SQVTM and ANQGSEA.

The CDR3 here is CASSQDGDYGYTF. In DNA, the CDR3 is TGTGCCAGCAGCCAAGATGGGGACTATGGCTACACCTTC. The V and J genes are TRBV6-6 and TRBJ1-2, with no clear D. This CDR3 has 13 residues. Germline loops: CDR1 MNHNY, CDR2 SVGAGI (reference sequence). V lost 6 bases to trimming and J lost 3 bases, with 11 bases between them.

The chain uses TRBV3-1 (or the pseudogene TRBV3-2) and TRBJ1-6; no clear D gene. V was trimmed by 3 bases and J by 5 bases, leaving 14 bases between them. Germline CDR1 LGHDT, CDR2 YNNKEL (reference sequence). The CDR3 totals 16 residues. This CDR3 reads CASSHGLGTDNSPLHF. The CDR3 DNA follows: TGTGCCAGCAGCCATGGACTGGGAACCGATAATTCACCCCTCCACTTT.

CDR3 loop: CSVAIGAVTGGANQPQHF. The CDR3 nucleotides read TGCAGCGTTGCGATCGGGGCTGTCACAGGGGGCGCGAATCAGCCCCAGCATTTT. The chain has TRBV29-1 and TRBJ1-5; TRBD1 matches 9 bases. Germline V gene sequence: CDR1 SQVTM, CDR2 ANQGSEA. CDR3 length: 18 residues. V dropped 4 bases and J dropped 4; count of bases not matched to a gene: 17.